This T cell receptor beta chain was documented in a study of control samples from healthy donors and cancer patients. Generated by immunoSEQ multiplex PCR, the TCRdb table keeps only in-frame clones and is missing some. The data contain around 170,000 clones, around nine tenths of them seen just once; the ten biggest clones take up just over 1.4%. CDR3 length: 15 amino acids. Trimming left V 3 bases short and J 1 base short, with 12 bases between. Germline CDR1 and CDR2: LNHDA and SQIVND (reference sequence). The sample comprised blood. The chain carries TRBV19 and TRBJ1-1; D gene ambiguous. This clonotype was sampled from a man aged 30-40 years in good health. This chain's CDR3 is CASSMARAANTEAFF. The CDR3 DNA is TGTGCCAGTAGTATGGCTCGAGCGGCGAACACTGAAGCTTTCTTT.